Listed below are T cell receptor beta chains from one sample, sequenced in a study of T cells of healthy individuals. MiXCR, applied by TCRdb to the 5' RACE reads, yields one record per CDR3 protein. The sample yields about 60,000 distinct CDR3 sequences, roughly 15% seen once. The receptors here all came from a human donor in good health. Both conserved end residues are part of each CDR3. The order of the fields is D gene, clone size, J gene, V gene, CDR3 DNA, CDR3 protein. A D gene is named only where the DNA matches it firmly. Size tells how often a clone was seen (once, few, many) or the class of an expanded clone, and some rows leave it out.

>NA|NA|TRBJ1-5|TRBV28
TGTGCCAGCAGTCCAGTCAGGCGCCCAACCCGCTATAGCAATCAGCCCCAGCATTTT
CASSPVRRPTRYSNQPQHF
>TRBD1|medium-sized|TRBJ1-2|TRBV13
TGTGCCAGCAGCTTACTCCATCGGGACAGCTATGGCTACACCTTC
CASSLLHRDSYGYTF
>NA|NA|TRBJ2-7|TRBV20-1
TGCAGTGCTAGAGGGGCGGTACTTCCCCTCGAGCAGTACTTC
CSARGAVLPLEQYF
>TRBD2|many|TRBJ2-1|TRBV20-1
TGCAGTGCTGATACTAGCGGGGGTTGGAATGAGCAGTTCTTC
CSADTSGGWNEQFF
>TRBD1|NA|TRBJ2-3|TRBV11-1
TGTGCCAGCAGCTCGGGGGACAGGGGAGCCGATACGCAGTATTTT
CASSSGDRGADTQYF
>NA|NA|TRBJ1-1|TRBV12-3/TRBV12-4
TGTGCCAGCAGTTTCAGGGCGGCCGCTTTCTTT
CASSFRAAAFF
>NA|many|TRBJ2-7|TRBV4-2
TGTGCCAGCAGCCCCTCAGGCTACGAGCAGTACTTC
CASSPSGYEQYF
>TRBD2|many|TRBJ2-1|TRBV7-2
TGTGCCAGCAGCTTAGTTCCGGCCGGGACTAGTGCGTACAATGAGCAGTTCTTC
CASSLVPAGTSAYNEQFF
>NA|NA|TRBJ2-4|TRBV29-1
TGCAGCGTTGATGGCTGGGGCCCTCCGGGGGCCAAAAACATTCAGTACTTC
CSVDGWGPPGAKNIQYF
>NA|many|TRBJ2-3|TRBV7-4
TGTGCCAGCAGCACCCTATATACGCAGTATTTT
CASSTLYTQYF
>NA|few|TRBJ1-2|TRBV7-9
TGTGCCAGCAGCTCCGGGACAAGTAACTATGGCTACACCTTC
CASSSGTSNYGYTF
>TRBD2|NA|TRBJ2-1|TRBV20-1
TGCAGTGCTAGGTTCTCAGGACTAGCGCACAATGAGCAGTTCTTC
CSARFSGLAHNEQFF
>TRBD1|many|TRBJ2-1|TRBV6-1
TGTGCCAGCAGCAGAAATCAGGACAGGGTGGGGTACAATGAGCAGTTCTTC
CASSRNQDRVGYNEQFF
>TRBD1|many|TRBJ1-1|TRBV29-1
TGCAGCGTCCACACTACAGGGGCTGAAGCTTTCTTT
CSVHTTGAEAFF
>NA|many|TRBJ2-2|TRBV6-1
TGTGCCAGCAGTGCCCTCGTGTCGTACACCGGGGAGCTGTTTTTT
CASSALVSYTGELFF
>NA|few|TRBJ1-6|TRBV5-1
TGCGCCAGCAGCCACGACAGTGGGCCGGCTAGATCACCCCTCCACTTT
CASSHDSGPARSPLHF
>NA|few|TRBJ1-5|TRBV3-1
TGTGCCAGCAGCCAAGGGGGGCGGCAGCCCCAGCATTTT
CASSQGGRQPQHF
>TRBD2|few|TRBJ2-7|TRBV11-2
TGTGCCAGCAGTTCTCCGGGACTAGCGGTCTACGAGCAGTACTTC
CASSSPGLAVYEQYF
>NA|many|TRBJ2-2|TRBV11-1
TGTGCCAGCAGGAATACGGGAGCGACCGGGGAGCTGTTTTTT
CASRNTGATGELFF
>NA|NA|TRBJ1-2|TRBV28
TGTGCCAGCAGTCCCCCCGGAGGGGTCTATGGCTACACCTTC
CASSPPGGVYGYTF
>NA|NA|TRBJ2-7|TRBV5-1
TGCGCCAGCAGCCGGATTTACGAGCAGTACTTC
CASSRIYEQYF
>TRBD2|few|TRBJ2-2|TRBV27
TGTGCCAGCACCATGGGACTAGTCCCCGGCACCGGGGAGCTGTTTTTT
CASTMGLVPGTGELFF
>TRBD1|NA|TRBJ2-1|TRBV20-1
TGCAGTGCACACCGACAGGGAAAGTCCTACAATGAGCAGTTCTTC
CSAHRQGKSYNEQFF
>TRBD1|few|TRBJ1-4|TRBV4-1
TGCGCCAGCAGCCAAGAGACAGGGGAAGGTGAAAAACTGTTTTTT
CASSQETGEGEKLFF
>TRBD1|many|TRBJ1-1|TRBV5-6
TGTGCCAGCAGCCAGGGGACAGGAGAAAGCTTCGGCTTT
CASSQGTGESFGF
>TRBD1|many|TRBJ2-1|TRBV5-1
TGCGCCAGCAGCTTTGGACAGGACTTTTACAATGAGCAGTTCTTC
CASSFGQDFYNEQFF
>NA|few|TRBJ2-1|TRBV5-1
TGCGCCAGCAGCTTGGAGCCCCCGGAGGAGCAGTTCTTC
CASSLEPPEEQFF
>TRBD2|NA|TRBJ2-3|TRBV7-9
TGTGCCAGCAGCTTACTAATCGCGGGGGCGCAGTATTTT
CASSLLIAGAQYF
>TRBD1|few|TRBJ2-1|TRBV4-1
TGCGCCAGCAGCAACACAGGGGGTCCCTCTTACAATGAGCAGTTCTTC
CASSNTGGPSYNEQFF